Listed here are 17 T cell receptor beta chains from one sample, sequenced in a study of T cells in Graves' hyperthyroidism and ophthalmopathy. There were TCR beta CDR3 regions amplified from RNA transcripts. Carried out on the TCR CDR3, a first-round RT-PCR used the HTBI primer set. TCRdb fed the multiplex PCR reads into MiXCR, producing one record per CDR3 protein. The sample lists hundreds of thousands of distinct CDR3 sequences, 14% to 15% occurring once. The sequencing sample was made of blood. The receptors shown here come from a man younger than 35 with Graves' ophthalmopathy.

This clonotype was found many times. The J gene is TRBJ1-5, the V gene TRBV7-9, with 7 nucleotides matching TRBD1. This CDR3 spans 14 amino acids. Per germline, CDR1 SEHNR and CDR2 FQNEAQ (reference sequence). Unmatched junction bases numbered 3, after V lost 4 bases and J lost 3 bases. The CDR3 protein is CASSSGTDNQPQHF. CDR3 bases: TGTGCCAGCAGCTCCGGGACAGACAATCAGCCCCAGCATTTT.

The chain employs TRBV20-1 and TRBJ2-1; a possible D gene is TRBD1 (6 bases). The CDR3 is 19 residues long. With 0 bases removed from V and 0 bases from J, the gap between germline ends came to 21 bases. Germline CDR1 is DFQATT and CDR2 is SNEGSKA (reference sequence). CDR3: CSARDLMGALPSSYNEQFF. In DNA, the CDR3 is TGCAGTGCTAGAGACCTAATGGGGGCCCTTCCTAGCTCCTACAATGAGCAGTTCTTC.

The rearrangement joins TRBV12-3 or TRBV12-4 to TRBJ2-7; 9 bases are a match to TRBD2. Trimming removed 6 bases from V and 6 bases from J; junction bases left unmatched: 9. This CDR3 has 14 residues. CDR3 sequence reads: CASRRTGLAVEQYF. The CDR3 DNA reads TGTGCCAGCAGACGGACGGGACTAGCAGTCGAGCAGTACTTC.

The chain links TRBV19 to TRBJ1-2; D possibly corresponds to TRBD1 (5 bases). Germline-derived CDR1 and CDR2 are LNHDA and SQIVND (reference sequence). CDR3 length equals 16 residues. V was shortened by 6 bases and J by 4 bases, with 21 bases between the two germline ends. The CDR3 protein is CASSERRDPRFYGYTF. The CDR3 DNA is TGTGCCAGTAGCGAGCGACGGGACCCAAGATTCTATGGCTACACCTTC.

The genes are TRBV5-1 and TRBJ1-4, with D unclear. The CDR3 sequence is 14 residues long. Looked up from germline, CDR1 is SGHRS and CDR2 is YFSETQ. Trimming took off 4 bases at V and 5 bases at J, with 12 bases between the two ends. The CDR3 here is CASSAGSPNEKLFF. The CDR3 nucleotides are TGCGCCAGCAGCGCTGGAAGCCCCAATGAAAAACTGTTTTTT.

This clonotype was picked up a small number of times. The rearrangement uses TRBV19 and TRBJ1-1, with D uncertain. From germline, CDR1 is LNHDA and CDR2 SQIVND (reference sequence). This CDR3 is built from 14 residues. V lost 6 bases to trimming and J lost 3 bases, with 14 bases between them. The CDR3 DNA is TGTGCCAGTAGACGTAGGGCGGTGGACACTGAAGCTTTCTTT. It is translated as CASRRRAVDTEAFF. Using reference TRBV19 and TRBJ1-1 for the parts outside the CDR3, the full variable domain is DGGITQSPKYLFRKEGQNVTLSCEQNLNHDAMYWYRQDPGQGLRLIYYSQIVNDFQKGDIAEGYSVSREKKESFPLTVTSAQKNPTAFYLCASRRRAVDTEAFFGQGTRLTVV.

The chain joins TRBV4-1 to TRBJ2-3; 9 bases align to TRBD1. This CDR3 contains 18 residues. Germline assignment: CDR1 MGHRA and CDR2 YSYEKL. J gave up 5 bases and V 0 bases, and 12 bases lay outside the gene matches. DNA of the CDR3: TGCGCCAGCAGCCAAGAAGCCAGTCGGACAGGGGCTTTAGATACGCAGTATTTT. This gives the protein CASSQEASRTGALDTQYF.

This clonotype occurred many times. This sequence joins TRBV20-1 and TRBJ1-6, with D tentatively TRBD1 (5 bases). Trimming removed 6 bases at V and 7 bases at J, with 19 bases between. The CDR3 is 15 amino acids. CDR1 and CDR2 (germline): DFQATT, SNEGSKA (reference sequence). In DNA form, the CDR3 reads TGCAGTGCCAGGGACGCCGTCCGCCCCAATTCACCCCTCCACTTT. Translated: CSARDAVRPNSPLHF.

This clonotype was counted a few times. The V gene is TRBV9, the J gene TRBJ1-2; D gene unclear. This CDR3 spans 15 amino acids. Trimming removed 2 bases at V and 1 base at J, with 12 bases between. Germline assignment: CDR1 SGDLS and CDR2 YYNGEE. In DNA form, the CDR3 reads TGTGCCAGCAGCGTTGGAGGAAACCATAACTATGGCTACACCTTC. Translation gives CASSVGGNHNYGYTF.

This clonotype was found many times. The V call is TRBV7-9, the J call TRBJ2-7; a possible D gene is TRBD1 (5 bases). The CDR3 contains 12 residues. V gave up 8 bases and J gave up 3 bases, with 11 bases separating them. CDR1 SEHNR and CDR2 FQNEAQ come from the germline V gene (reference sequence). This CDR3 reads CASGIQGYEQYF. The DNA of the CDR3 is TGTGCCAGCGGTATCCAGGGCTACGAGCAGTACTTC.

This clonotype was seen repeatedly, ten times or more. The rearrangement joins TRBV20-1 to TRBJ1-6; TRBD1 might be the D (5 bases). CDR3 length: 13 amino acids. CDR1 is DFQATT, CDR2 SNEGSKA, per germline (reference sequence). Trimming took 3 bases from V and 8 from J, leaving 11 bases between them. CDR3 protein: CSASEQGDSPLHF. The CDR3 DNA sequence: TGCAGTGCTAGTGAGCAGGGTGATTCACCCCTCCACTTT.

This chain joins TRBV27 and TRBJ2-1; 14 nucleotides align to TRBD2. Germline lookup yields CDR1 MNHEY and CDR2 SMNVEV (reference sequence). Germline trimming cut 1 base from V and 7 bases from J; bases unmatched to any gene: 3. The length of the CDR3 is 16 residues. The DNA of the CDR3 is TGTGCCAGCAGTTTATGGACTAGCGGGAGGAGGAATGAGCAGTTCTTC. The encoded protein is CASSLWTSGRRNEQFF.

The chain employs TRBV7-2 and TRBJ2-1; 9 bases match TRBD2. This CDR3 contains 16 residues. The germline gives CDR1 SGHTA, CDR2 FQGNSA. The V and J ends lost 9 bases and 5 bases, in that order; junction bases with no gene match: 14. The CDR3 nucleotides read TGTGCCAGTAGTTCCGCCCCCGCGGGGGGGAACAATGAGCAGTTCTTC. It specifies CASSSAPAGGNNEQFF.

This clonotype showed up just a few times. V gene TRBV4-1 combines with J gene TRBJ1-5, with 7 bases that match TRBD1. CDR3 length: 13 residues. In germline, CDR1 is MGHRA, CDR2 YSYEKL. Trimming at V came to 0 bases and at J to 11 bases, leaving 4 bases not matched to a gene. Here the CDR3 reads CASSQEGGQAQHF. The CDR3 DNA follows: TGCGCCAGCAGCCAAGAGGGAGGACAGGCCCAGCATTTT.

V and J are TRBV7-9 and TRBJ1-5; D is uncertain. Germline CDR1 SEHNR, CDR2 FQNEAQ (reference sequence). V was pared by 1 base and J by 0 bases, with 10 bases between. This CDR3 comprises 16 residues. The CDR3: CASSLGDGVSNQPQHF. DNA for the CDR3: TGTGCCAGCAGCTTAGGTGATGGGGTTAGCAATCAGCCCCAGCATTTT.

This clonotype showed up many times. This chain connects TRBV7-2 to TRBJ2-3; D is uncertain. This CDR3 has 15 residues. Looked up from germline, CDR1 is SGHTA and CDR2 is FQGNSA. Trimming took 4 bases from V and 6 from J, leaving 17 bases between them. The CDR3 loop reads CASSSYRLPPDTQYF. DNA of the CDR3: TGTGCCAGCAGCTCCTACCGGCTCCCTCCGGATACGCAGTATTTT.

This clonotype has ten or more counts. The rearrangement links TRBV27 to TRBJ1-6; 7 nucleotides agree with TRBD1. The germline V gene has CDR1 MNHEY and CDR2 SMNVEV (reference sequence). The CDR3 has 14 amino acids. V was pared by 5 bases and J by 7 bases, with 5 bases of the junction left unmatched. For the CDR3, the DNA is TGTGCCAGCAGTCTTAGACAGGGCAATTCACCCCTCCACTTT. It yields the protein CASSLRQGNSPLHF.